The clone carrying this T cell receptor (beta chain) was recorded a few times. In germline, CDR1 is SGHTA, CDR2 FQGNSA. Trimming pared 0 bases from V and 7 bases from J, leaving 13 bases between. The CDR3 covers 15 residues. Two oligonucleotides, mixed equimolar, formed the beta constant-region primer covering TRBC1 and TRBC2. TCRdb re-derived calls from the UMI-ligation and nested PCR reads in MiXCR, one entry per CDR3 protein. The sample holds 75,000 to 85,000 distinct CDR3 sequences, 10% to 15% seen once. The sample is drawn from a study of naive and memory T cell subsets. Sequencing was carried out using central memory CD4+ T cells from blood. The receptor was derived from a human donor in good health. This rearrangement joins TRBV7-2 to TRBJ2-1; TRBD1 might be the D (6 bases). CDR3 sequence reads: CASSLARSRGNEQFF. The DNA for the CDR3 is TGTGCCAGCAGCTTAGCGAGGAGCAGGGGAAATGAGCAGTTCTTC.